This TCR beta chain was obtained from a study of identical twins. Findings and caveats of the study: For out-of-frame beta sequences, excess twin sharing was weaker. With abundant cord blood beta clonotypes, insertions were fewer; memory repertoires showed no such pattern. Partly confounded zero-insertion analyses could result from invariant MAIT and iNKT cells.

There are many counts of this clonotype. The antigen is not known. Carrying unique molecular identifiers, the cDNA also gained a universal primer site through template switching. TCRdb recomputed calls from the 5' RACE reads with MiXCR, one row per CDR3 protein. The sample records 400,000 to 500,000 distinct CDR3 sequences, roughly 13% being singletons. CDR3 length equals 13 residues. V was clipped by 4 bases and J by 5 bases; unmatched bases: 4. Germline assignment: CDR1 SGDLS and CDR2 YYNGEE. This same sample was also part of a study on yellow fever vaccine responses in identical twins.

Sequencing input: CD4+ T cells sorted from blood. This sequence was found in a woman younger than 35 in good health. The chain joins TRBV9 to TRBJ2-5; 8 bases agree with TRBD1. This CDR3 is CASSRDRKETQYF. The CDR3 region has the DNA TGTGCCAGCAGCCGGGACAGGAAGGAGACCCAGTACTTC.